A single sample is the source of the 10 T cell receptor beta chains below, sequenced in a study of cytomegalovirus exposure and HLA in healthy donors. A multiplex PCR was run with 60 Vbeta primers and 13 Jbeta primers. Profiling relied on immunoSEQ multiplex PCR, and the TCRdb table lists in-frame clones only, not all of them. The sample consists of 150,000 or so clones, around 75% of them appearing once. Sequencing was performed on PBMCs. The receptors stem from a man aged 25-40 years in good health and CMV-seropositive.

The V gene is TRBV4-1, the J gene TRBJ2-7; 13 bases fit TRBD2. Unmatched junction bases numbered 3, after V lost 1 base and J lost 6 bases. This CDR3 is built from 15 residues. The germline V gene encodes CDR1 MGHRA and CDR2 YSYEKL. CDR3 nucleotide sequence: TGCGCCAGCAGCCAAGTTACTAGCGGGAGGGCCGAGCAGTACTTC. It is translated as CASSQVTSGRAEQYF.

This sequence joins TRBV27 and TRBJ2-7, with D perhaps matching TRBD2 (6 bases). This CDR3 is 15 amino acids long. Germline assignment: CDR1 MNHEY and CDR2 SMNVEV (reference sequence). V was shortened by 5 bases and J by 0 bases, with 14 bases between the two germline ends. The CDR3 nucleotides read TGTGCCAGCAGTATCCAAGGACTATTCTCCTACGAGCAGTACTTC. Protein sequence: CASSIQGLFSYEQYF.

This chain uses TRBV7-2 with TRBJ2-1, with TRBD2 matching over 12 bases. The CDR3 consists of 16 residues. With 4 bases clipped from V and 4 bases from J, the junction kept 5 bases outside the gene matches. CDR1 SGHTA and CDR2 FQGNSA come from the germline V gene. The CDR3 spells CASSSRLAGGYNEQFF. The CDR3 region has the DNA TGTGCCAGCAGCTCTCGGCTAGCGGGGGGGTACAATGAGCAGTTCTTC.

This chain links TRBV30 with TRBJ2-7, with 9 bases matching TRBD1. Unmatched junction bases numbered 9, after V lost 4 bases and J lost 5 bases. The germline V gene has CDR1 GTSNPN and CDR2 SVGIG (reference sequence). The CDR3 length is 14 residues. The CDR3 region is CAWNSDRGVHEQYF. DNA of the CDR3: TGTGCCTGGAACTCCGACAGGGGGGTCCACGAGCAGTACTTC.

This clone showed up just a few times. This chain links TRBV19 with TRBJ1-5; 9 bases map to TRBD1. There are 16 residues in the CDR3. CDR1 is LNHDA and CDR2 is SQIVND in the germline V gene (reference sequence). Trimming cost V 1 base and J 6 bases; bases outside gene matches: 7. CDR3 sequence (DNA): TGTGCCAGTAGTATAGGTGGGACAGGGAGAAGTCAGCCCCAGCATTTT. This sequence encodes CASSIGGTGRSQPQHF.

The V gene is TRBV18, the J gene TRBJ1-2, with 7 bases that match TRBD1. Germline-derived CDR1 and CDR2 are KGHSH and LQKENI. The CDR3 sequence is 15 residues long. Unmatched junction bases numbered 8, after V lost 3 bases and J lost 4 bases. This CDR3 is CASSPGDSSAYGYTF. DNA for the CDR3: TGTGCCAGCTCACCCGGGGACAGCTCTGCCTATGGCTACACCTTC.

The J gene is TRBJ1-1, the V gene TRBV4-1; unclear D gene. Deletions cut 0 bases from V and 1 base from J, with 9 bases between. Germline values: CDR1 MGHRA, CDR2 YSYEKL. The CDR3 is 15 amino acids. The CDR3 loop reads CASSQDASWNTEAFF. CDR3 DNA: TGCGCCAGCAGCCAAGATGCCAGTTGGAACACTGAAGCTTTCTTT.

The chain uses TRBV2 and TRBJ2-5; possibly TRBD1 for D (6 bases). The CDR3 covers 15 residues. Per the germline V gene, CDR1 is SNHLY and CDR2 is FYNNEI. The germline V and J ends were trimmed by 6 bases and 5 bases, with 19 bases remaining between them. The chain's CDR3 is CASSWQGSGLETQYF. In DNA form, the CDR3 reads TGTGCCAGCAGCTGGCAGGGGAGCGGCCTCGAGACCCAGTACTTC.

The J gene is TRBJ1-1, the V gene TRBV6-6; TRBD1 matches 7 bases. This CDR3 is 14 amino acids long. Per germline, CDR1 MNHNY and CDR2 SVGAGI (reference sequence). V was pared by 10 bases and J by 1 base, with 9 bases of the junction left unmatched. CDR3 sequence: CATHPQGGNTEAFF. The CDR3 DNA is TGTGCCACCCACCCTCAGGGGGGGAACACTGAAGCTTTCTTT.

The chain has TRBV10-3 and TRBJ2-5, with D uncertain. Per germline, CDR1 ENHRY and CDR2 SYGVKD. The CDR3 is made up of 13 amino acids. Trimming shortened V by 10 bases and J by 1 base, and 13 bases separated the two germline ends. CDR3 DNA: TGTGCCACCAGCCTGGCCAGCCAAGAGACCCAGTACTTC. This codes for CATSLASQETQYF.